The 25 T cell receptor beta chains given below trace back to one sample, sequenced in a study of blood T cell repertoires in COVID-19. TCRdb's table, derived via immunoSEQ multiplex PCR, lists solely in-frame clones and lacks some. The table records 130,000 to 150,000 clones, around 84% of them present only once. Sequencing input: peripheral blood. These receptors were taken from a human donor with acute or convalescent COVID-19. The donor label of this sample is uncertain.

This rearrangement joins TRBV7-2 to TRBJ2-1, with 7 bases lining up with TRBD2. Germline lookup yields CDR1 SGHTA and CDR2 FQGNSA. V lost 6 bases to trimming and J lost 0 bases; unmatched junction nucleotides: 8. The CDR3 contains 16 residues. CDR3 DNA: TGTGCCAGCAGACTCGCTAGCGGAGGCTCCTACAATGAGCAGTTCTTC. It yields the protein CASRLASGGSYNEQFF.

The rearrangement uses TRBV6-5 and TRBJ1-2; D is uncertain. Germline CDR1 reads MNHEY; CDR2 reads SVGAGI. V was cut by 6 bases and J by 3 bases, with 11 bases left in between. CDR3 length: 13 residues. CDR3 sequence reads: CASRSGPDYGYTF. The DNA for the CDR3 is TGTGCCAGCAGATCTGGGCCGGACTATGGCTACACCTTC.

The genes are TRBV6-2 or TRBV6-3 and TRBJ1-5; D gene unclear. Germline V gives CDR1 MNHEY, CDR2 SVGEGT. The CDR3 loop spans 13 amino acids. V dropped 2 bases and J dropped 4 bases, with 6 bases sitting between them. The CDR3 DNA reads TGTGCCAGCAGTTACCGTCAGAATCAGCCCCAGCATTTT. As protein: CASSYRQNQPQHF.

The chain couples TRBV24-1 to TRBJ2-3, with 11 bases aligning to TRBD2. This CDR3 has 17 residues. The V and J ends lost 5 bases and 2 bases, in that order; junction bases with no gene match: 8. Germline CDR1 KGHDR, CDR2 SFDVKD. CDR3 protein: CATSAVASGRHTDTQYF. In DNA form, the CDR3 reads TGTGCCACCAGTGCCGTGGCTAGCGGGAGGCACACAGATACGCAGTATTTT.

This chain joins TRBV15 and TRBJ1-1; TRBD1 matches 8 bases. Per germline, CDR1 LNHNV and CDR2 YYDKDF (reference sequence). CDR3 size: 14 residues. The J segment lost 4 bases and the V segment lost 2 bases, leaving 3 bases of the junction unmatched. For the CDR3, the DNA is TGTGCCACCAGCAGAACTACAGGGGGCACTGAAGCTTTCTTT. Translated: CATSRTTGGTEAFF.

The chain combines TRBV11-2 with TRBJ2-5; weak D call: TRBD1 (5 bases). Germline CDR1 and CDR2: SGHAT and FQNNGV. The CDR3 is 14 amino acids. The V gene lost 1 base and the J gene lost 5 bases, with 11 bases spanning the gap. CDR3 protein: CASSLGGGSETQYF. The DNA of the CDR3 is TGTGCCAGCAGCTTAGGGGGCGGATCGGAGACCCAGTACTTC.

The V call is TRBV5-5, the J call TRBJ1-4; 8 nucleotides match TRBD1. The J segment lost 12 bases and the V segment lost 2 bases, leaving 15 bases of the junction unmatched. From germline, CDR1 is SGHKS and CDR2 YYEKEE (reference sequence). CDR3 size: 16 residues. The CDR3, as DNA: TGTGCCAGCAGCTTTGGGCGGACAGGGTTAGGGAGAGAACTGTTTTTT. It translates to CASSFGRTGLGRELFF.

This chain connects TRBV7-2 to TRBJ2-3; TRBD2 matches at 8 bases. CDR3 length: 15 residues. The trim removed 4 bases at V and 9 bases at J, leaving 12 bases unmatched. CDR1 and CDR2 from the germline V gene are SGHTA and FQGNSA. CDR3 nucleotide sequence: TGTGCCAGCAGCTCGGGGGGGAGGACAGTAAGGACGCAGTATTTT. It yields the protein CASSSGGRTVRTQYF.

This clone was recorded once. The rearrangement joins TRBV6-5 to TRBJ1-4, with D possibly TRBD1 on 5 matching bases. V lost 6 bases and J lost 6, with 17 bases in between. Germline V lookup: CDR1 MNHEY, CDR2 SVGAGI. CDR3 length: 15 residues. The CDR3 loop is CASSRTGTADEKLFF. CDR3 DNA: TGTGCCAGCAGCCGGACCGGGACTGCCGATGAAAAACTGTTTTTT.

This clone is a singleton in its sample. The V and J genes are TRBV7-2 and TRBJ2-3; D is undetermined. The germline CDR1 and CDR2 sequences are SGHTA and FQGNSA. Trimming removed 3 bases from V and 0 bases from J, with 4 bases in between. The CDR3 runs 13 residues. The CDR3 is CASSFLSTDTQYF. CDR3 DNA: TGTGCCAGCAGCTTTCTTAGCACAGATACGCAGTATTTT.

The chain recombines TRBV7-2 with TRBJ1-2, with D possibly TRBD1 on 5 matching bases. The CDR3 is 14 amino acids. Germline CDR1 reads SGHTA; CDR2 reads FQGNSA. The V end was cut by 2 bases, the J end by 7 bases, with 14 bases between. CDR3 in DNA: TGTGCCAGCAGCTTACCGGGGGTCCACTCTGGCTACACCTTC. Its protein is CASSLPGVHSGYTF.

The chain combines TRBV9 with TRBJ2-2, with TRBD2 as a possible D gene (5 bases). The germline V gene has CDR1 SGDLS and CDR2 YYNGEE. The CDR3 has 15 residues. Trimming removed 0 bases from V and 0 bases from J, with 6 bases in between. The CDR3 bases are TGTGCCAGCAGCGTAGACGGGGCGAACACCGGGGAGCTGTTTTTT. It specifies CASSVDGANTGELFF.

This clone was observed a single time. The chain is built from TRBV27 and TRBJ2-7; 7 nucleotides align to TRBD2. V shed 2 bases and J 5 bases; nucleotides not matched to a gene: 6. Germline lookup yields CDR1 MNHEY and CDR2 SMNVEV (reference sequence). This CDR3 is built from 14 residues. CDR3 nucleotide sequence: TGTGCCAGCAGTTTAAGTCGGGAGGCCCACGAGCAGTACGTC. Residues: CASSLSREAHEQYV.

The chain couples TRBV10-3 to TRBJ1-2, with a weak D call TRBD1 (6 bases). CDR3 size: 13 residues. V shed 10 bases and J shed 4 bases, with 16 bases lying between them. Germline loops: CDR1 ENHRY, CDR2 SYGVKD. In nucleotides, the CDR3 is TGTGCCACCTCAGGGGAGCATCGCTATGGCTACACCTTC. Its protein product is CATSGEHRYGYTF.

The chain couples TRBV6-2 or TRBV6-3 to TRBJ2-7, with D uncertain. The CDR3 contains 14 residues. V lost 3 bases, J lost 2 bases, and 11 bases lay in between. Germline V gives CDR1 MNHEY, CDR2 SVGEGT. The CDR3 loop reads CASSYRNIAYEQYV. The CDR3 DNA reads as TGTGCCAGCAGTTATCGTAACATCGCCTACGAGCAGTACGTC.

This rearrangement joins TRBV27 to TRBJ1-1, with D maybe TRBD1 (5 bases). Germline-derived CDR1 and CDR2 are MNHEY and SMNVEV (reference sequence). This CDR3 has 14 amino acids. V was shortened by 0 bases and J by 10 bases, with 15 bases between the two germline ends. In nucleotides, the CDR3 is TGTGCCAGCAGTTTATCGTGGCGGAGGGGACTAGCTTTCTTT. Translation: CASSLSWRRGLAFF.

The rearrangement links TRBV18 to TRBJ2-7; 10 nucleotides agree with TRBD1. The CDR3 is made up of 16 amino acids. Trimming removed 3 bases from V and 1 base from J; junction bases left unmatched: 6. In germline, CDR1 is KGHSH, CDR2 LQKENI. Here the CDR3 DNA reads TGTGCCAGCTCACCCTACGACAGGGGGCGTTCCTACGAGCAGTACTTC. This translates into CASSPYDRGRSYEQYF.

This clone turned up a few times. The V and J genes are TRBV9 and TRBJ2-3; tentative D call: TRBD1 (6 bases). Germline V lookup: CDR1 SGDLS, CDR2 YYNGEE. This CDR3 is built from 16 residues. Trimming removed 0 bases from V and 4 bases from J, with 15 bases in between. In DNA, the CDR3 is TGTGCCAGCAGCGTAGCTTCAGGGGTTGACGCAGATACGCAGTATTTT. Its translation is CASSVASGVDADTQYF.

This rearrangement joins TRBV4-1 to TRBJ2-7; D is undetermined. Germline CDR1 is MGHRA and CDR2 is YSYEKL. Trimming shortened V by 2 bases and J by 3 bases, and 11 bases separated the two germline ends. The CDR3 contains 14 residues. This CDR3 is CASSQPDLGYEQYF. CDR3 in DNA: TGCGCCAGCAGCCAACCAGACCTAGGCTACGAGCAGTACTTC.

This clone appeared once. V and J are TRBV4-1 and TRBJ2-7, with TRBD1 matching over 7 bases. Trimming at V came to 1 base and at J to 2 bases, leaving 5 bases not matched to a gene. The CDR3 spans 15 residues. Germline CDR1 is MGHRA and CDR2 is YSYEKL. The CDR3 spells CASSQAGQSTYEQYF. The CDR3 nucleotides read TGCGCCAGCAGCCAAGCGGGACAGTCAACCTACGAGCAGTACTTC.

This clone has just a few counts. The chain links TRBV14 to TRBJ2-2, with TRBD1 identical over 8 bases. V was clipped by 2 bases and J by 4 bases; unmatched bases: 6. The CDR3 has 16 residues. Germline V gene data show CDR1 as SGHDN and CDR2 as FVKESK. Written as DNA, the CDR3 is TGTGCCAGCAGCCAACAGGCGACAGGGGTCACCGGGGAGCTGTTTTTT. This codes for CASSQQATGVTGELFF.

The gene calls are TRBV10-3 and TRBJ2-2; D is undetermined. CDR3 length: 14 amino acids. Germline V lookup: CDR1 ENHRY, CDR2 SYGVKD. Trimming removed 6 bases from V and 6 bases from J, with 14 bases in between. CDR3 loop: CAIRFNGVAGELFF. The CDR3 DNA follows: TGTGCCATCAGGTTTAATGGAGTTGCCGGGGAGCTGTTTTTT.

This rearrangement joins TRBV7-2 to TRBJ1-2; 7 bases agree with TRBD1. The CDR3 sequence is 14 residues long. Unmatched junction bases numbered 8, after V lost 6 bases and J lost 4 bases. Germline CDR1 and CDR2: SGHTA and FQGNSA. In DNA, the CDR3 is TGTGCCAGCAGACCGGGACAGCAGTCCTATGGCTACACCTTC. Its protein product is CASRPGQQSYGYTF.

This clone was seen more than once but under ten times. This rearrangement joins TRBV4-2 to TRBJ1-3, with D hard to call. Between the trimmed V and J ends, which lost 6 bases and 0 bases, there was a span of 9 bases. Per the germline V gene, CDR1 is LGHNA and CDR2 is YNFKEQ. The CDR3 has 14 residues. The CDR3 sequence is CASRGRSSGNTIYF. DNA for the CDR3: TGTGCCAGCAGAGGCAGGTCCTCTGGAAACACCATATATTTT.

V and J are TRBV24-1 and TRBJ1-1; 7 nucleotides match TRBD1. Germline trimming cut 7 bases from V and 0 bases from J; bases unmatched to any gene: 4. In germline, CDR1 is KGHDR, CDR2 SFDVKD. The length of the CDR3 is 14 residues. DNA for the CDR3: TGTGCCACCAGAGCCAGGGGGATGAACACTGAAGCTTTCTTT. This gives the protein CATRARGMNTEAFF.